Listed below are T cell receptor beta chains from one sample, sequenced in a study of T cell repertoires in cytomegalovirus infection. TCRdb processed the reads anew with MiXCR; each CDR3 protein has one entry. The table has about 98,000 distinct CDR3 sequences, 16% seen once; the top ten hold around 8.5%. Specimen: PBMCs. These receptors were taken from a human donor in good health (CMV status not recorded). Some clones in this sample may be carry-over from other donors' samples. Each CDR3 is given with its conserved first and last residue. The order of the fields is CDR3 protein, CDR3 DNA, J gene, clone size, V gene, D gene. The D gene is left open where the match is weak. Clone size, where shown, is once, few, many, or a class for clones that have expanded.

CDR3: CSVRERGGLTDTQYF
DNA: TGCAGTGTCAGAGAGCGGGGGGGCCTCACAGATACGCAGTATTTT
J: TRBJ2-3
size: .
V: TRBV20-1
D: TRBD2

CDR3: CASSNGMGETQYF
DNA: TGTGCCAGCAGCAACGGGATGGGGGAGACCCAGTACTTC
J: TRBJ2-5
size: .
V: TRBV7-8
D: .

CDR3: CASSTRDEYNSPLHF
DNA: TGTGCCAGCAGCACCCGGGACGAGTATAATTCACCCCTCCACTTT
J: TRBJ1-6
size: few
V: TRBV4-2
D: .

CDR3: CASSSGQGVYNEQFF
DNA: TGTGCCAGCAGCTCAGGACAGGGGGTGTACAATGAGCAGTTCTTC
J: TRBJ2-1
size: many
V: TRBV7-3
D: TRBD1

CDR3: CSARVIGGFTDTQYF
DNA: TGCAGTGCTAGAGTGATCGGCGGTTTCACAGATACGCAGTATTTT
J: TRBJ2-3
size: many
V: TRBV20-1
D: .

CDR3: CASSWTGEGQPQHF
DNA: TGTGCCAGCAGTTGGACAGGGGAGGGCCAGCCCCAGCATTTT
J: TRBJ1-5
size: .
V: TRBV6-6
D: TRBD1

CDR3: CASSLAYVGETQYF
DNA: TGTGCCAGCAGTTTGGCCTATGTAGGGGAGACCCAGTACTTC
J: TRBJ2-5
size: many
V: TRBV7-2
D: .

CDR3: CASSLGAIYNEQFF
DNA: TGTGCCAGCAGCCTCGGGGCCATATACAATGAGCAGTTCTTC
J: TRBJ2-1
size: .
V: TRBV7-6
D: .

CDR3: CSVDHSDRGQHYGYTF
DNA: TGCAGCGTCGACCATTCGGACAGGGGGCAACACTATGGCTACACCTTC
J: TRBJ1-2
size: .
V: TRBV29-1
D: TRBD1

CDR3: CASSYDWTGSYEQYF
DNA: TGTGCCAGCAGTTACGATTGGACGGGTTCCTACGAGCAGTACTTC
J: TRBJ2-7
size: .
V: TRBV6-2/TRBV6-3
D: .

CDR3: CASSLGPAGSGNTIYF
DNA: TGTGCCAGCAGCTTGGGGCCCGCTGGGTCTGGAAACACCATATATTTT
J: TRBJ1-3
size: .
V: TRBV5-5
D: .

CDR3: CASSYYRMNTEAFF
DNA: TGTGCCAGCAGTTACTACAGGATGAACACTGAAGCTTTCTTT
J: TRBJ1-1
size: .
V: TRBV28
D: .

CDR3: CASGPRGSSYNEQFF
DNA: TGTGCTAGTGGTCCCCGGGGTAGCTCCTACAATGAGCAGTTCTTC
J: TRBJ2-1
size: few
V: TRBV12-5
D: .

CDR3: CASSQPTSGAETQYF
DNA: TGTGCCAGCAGCCAACCGACTAGCGGGGCGGAGACCCAGTACTTC
J: TRBJ2-5
size: many
V: TRBV2
D: TRBD2

CDR3: CATSIGGAKKAFF
DNA: TGTGCCACCAGCATCGGGGGGGCCAAGAAGGCTTTCTTT
J: TRBJ1-1
size: few
V: TRBV15
D: .

CDR3: CSLTRQGGEAFF
DNA: TGCAGCCTAACCAGACAGGGAGGTGAAGCTTTCTTT
J: TRBJ1-1
size: .
V: TRBV29-1
D: TRBD1

CDR3: CASSSDPIQGPQHF
DNA: TGTGCCAGCAGCTCAGACCCGATCCAGGGGCCCCAGCATTTT
J: TRBJ1-5
size: many
V: TRBV7-2
D: .

CDR3: CASSRALEINEKLFF
DNA: TGTGCCAGCAGCCGTGCTCTGGAGATCAATGAAAAACTGTTTTTT
J: TRBJ1-4
size: many
V: TRBV7-2
D: .

CDR3: CASRLGLATDTQYF
DNA: TGTGCCTCAAGACTCGGACTAGCGACAGATACGCAGTATTTT
J: TRBJ2-3
size: .
V: TRBV11-2
D: TRBD2

CDR3: CASSPLKNSPLHF
DNA: TGTGCCAGCAGCCCGTTGAAAAATTCACCCCTCCACTTT
J: TRBJ1-6
size: .
V: TRBV7-3
D: .

CDR3: CASSLGAEGSGTEAFF
DNA: TGTGCCAGCAGCTTAGGGGCAGAAGGTTCGGGCACTGAAGCTTTCTTT
J: TRBJ1-1
size: many
V: TRBV7-6
D: .

CDR3: CASSLARLNTGELFF
DNA: TGCGCCAGCAGCTTGGCGAGGCTAAACACCGGGGAGCTGTTTTTT
J: TRBJ2-2
size: .
V: TRBV5-1
D: .

CDR3: CASSLAPGENEKLFF
DNA: TGTGCCAGCAGCTTGGCGCCCGGTGAGAATGAAAAACTGTTTTTT
J: TRBJ1-4
size: .
V: TRBV5-4
D: .